One sample yielded the 3 T cell receptor beta chains listed below, sequenced in a study of T cell responses to AZD1222 COVID-19 vaccine. Profiled with immunoSEQ multiplex PCR; TCRdb holds only in-frame clones, not every one. The data contain fewer than 70,000 clones, approximately 90% of them singletons. Source: peripheral blood, taken on day 0 of AZD1222 vaccination. The receptors originated from an adult in good health.

The sample holds a few counts of this clone. This chain links TRBV27 with TRBJ1-1; D uncertain. CDR3 size: 13 residues. CDR1 is MNHEY and CDR2 is SMNVEV in the germline V gene (reference sequence). Trimming left V 3 bases short and J 1 base short, with 6 bases between. As DNA, the CDR3 is TGTGCCAGCAGTTTTGACAAGAACACTGAAGCTTTCTTT. Amino acids: CASSFDKNTEAFF.

This sequence joins TRBV5-6 and TRBJ1-5; D not certain. Per the germline V gene, CDR1 is SGHDT and CDR2 is YYEEEE. The CDR3 has 13 residues. V lost 4 bases and J lost 6, with 11 bases in between. The CDR3 DNA follows: TGTGCCAGCAGCCGGGAACAGAGTCAGCCCCAGCATTTT. Amino acids: CASSREQSQPQHF.

This clone was seen a single time. This sequence joins TRBV4-1 and TRBJ1-5; possible D gene TRBD1, 5 bases. The CDR3 covers 16 residues. CDR1 MGHRA and CDR2 YSYEKL come from the germline V gene. Between the trimmed V and J ends, which lost 0 bases and 4 bases, there was a span of 13 bases. CDR3 loop: CASSQESMGGNQPQHF. CDR3 nucleotide sequence: TGCGCCAGCAGCCAAGAAAGCATGGGGGGAAATCAGCCCCAGCATTTT.